This T cell receptor (beta chain) is drawn from a study of T cells in Graves' hyperthyroidism and ophthalmopathy. CDR1 and CDR2 (germline): SGHDT, YYEEEE. Trimming took off 4 bases at V and 0 bases at J, with 16 bases between the two ends. The CDR3 length is 16 residues. Authors of the study amplified TCR beta CDR3 regions from RNA transcripts. The TCR CDR3 first-round RT-PCR relied on the HTBI primer set. TCRdb redid the calling of the multiplex PCR reads with MiXCR, one entry per CDR3 protein. The profile shows a few hundred thousand distinct CDR3 sequences, approximately 13% of them singletons. The source of this sequence is a man younger than 40 with Graves' hyperthyroidism that later progressed to Graves' ophthalmopathy. Source material: blood. This chain joins TRBV5-6 and TRBJ1-2, with TRBD1 as a possible D gene (6 bases). The CDR3 nucleotides read TGTGCCAGCAGCCCCACGGGGGGCAGGCCTAACTATGGCTACACCTTC. This codes for CASSPTGGRPNYGYTF.